These 15 T cell receptor beta chains were all obtained from the same sample, sequenced in a study of T cells in Graves' hyperthyroidism and ophthalmopathy. The TCR beta CDR3 regions underwent amplification using RNA transcripts as the source. In the first-round RT-PCR of the TCR CDR3, the HTBI primer set was used. TCRdb used MiXCR to reprocess the multiplex PCR reads, holding one entry per CDR3 protein. The table lists around 300,000 distinct CDR3 sequences, roughly 22% of them singletons. Sequencing input: blood. The receptors come from a man in his thirties or forties with Graves' ophthalmopathy.

V and J are TRBV6-1 and TRBJ2-2; the D call may be TRBD1 or TRBD2 (5 bases each). The ends were cut back, 2 bases at V and 0 bases at J, with 7 bases in the middle. Germline V lookup: CDR1 MNHNS, CDR2 SASEGT. The CDR3 has 15 residues. The CDR3 reads CASSERGANTGELFF. DNA for the CDR3: TGTGCCAGCAGTGAACGGGGCGCGAACACCGGGGAGCTGTTTTTT.

V is TRBV7-9 and J is TRBJ2-1; possibly TRBD2 for D (5 bases). In germline, CDR1 is SEHNR, CDR2 FQNEAQ (reference sequence). The germline V and J ends were trimmed by 5 bases and 3 bases, with 11 bases remaining between them. The CDR3 extends over 14 amino acids. The CDR3 coding sequence is TGTGCCAGCAGCCGGGGAGATAACTACAATGAGCAGTTCTTC. It is translated as CASSRGDNYNEQFF.

This clonotype was counted a few times. The V gene is TRBV27, the J gene TRBJ2-3; weak D call: TRBD2 (6 bases). Germline CDR1 is MNHEY and CDR2 is SMNVEV (reference sequence). Between the trimmed V and J ends, which lost 4 bases and 2 bases, there was a span of 13 bases. This CDR3 spans 15 amino acids. The CDR3 sequence: CASSWGGVSTDTQYF. DNA of the CDR3: TGTGCCAGCAGTTGGGGCGGGGTTTCCACAGATACGCAGTATTTT.

This clonotype was recorded a few times. This chain uses TRBV20-1 with TRBJ2-1; D call uncertain. Trimming cost V 0 bases and J 7 bases, with 10 bases left between them. This CDR3 spans 13 amino acids. Germline V CDR1 and CDR2: DFQATT, SNEGSKA (reference sequence). In nucleotides, the CDR3 is TGCAGTGCTAGAGATGTAGGGAATAATGAGCAGTTCTTC. It is translated as CSARDVGNNEQFF.

This clonotype was counted a few times. The chain employs TRBV11-3 and TRBJ2-7; either TRBD1 or TRBD2 may fit D (5 bases each). The germline CDR1 and CDR2 sequences are SGHNT and YENEEA. The CDR3 length is 13 residues. V lost 5 bases and J 6 bases, leaving 14 bases between the germline ends. CDR3 coding DNA: TGTGCCAGCAGCCGGGACCCCCCGAGCGAGCAGTACTTC. Protein product: CASSRDPPSEQYF.

The chain combines TRBV5-1 with TRBJ1-1; no firm D call. CDR3 size: 15 residues. Trimming removed 2 bases from V and 5 bases from J, with 16 bases in between. The V gene's germline CDR1 is SGHRS and CDR2 YFSETQ. The DNA of the CDR3 is TGCGCCAGCAGCTTCGTCAGCTCGGTTATTACTGAAGCTTTCTTT. This translates into CASSFVSSVITEAFF.

Ten or more counts support this clonotype. The rearrangement uses TRBV12-3 or TRBV12-4 and TRBJ2-7; TRBD1 might be the D (6 bases). V was shortened by 6 bases and J by 7 bases, with 13 bases between the two germline ends. CDR3 length equals 12 residues. The CDR3 loop reads CASSNNRVEQYF. The DNA of the CDR3 is TGTGCCAGCAGCAACAACAGGGTTGAGCAGTACTTC.

The chain has TRBV28 and TRBJ1-2, with D possibly being TRBD1 (6 bases). Germline V gene data show CDR1 as MDHEN and CDR2 as SYDVKM. V lost 5 bases and J lost 5, with 15 bases in between. The CDR3 length is 14 residues. The CDR3 sequence: CASSQKDSWYGYTF. DNA for the CDR3: TGTGCCAGCAGTCAGAAGGACAGTTGGTATGGCTACACCTTC.

The chain employs TRBV7-9 and TRBJ1-2, with D perhaps TRBD1 (6 bases). This CDR3 is built from 15 residues. The germline V gene has CDR1 SEHNR and CDR2 FQNEAQ (reference sequence). The V end lost 3 bases, the J end lost 8 bases, and 19 bases lay between the germline ends. The CDR3 DNA reads as TGTGCCAGCAGCTTCAGACAGGCACCCTCACGAGGCTACACCTTC. Encoded protein: CASSFRQAPSRGYTF.

This clonotype was observed a few times. The CDR3 DNA reads TGTGCCAGCAGTGACGGGGGGGCGGACCTTGAGCCCCAGCATTTT. Translating gives CASSDGGADLEPQHF. This chain connects TRBV2 to TRBJ1-5, with D perhaps TRBD1 (6 bases). Per germline, CDR1 SNHLY and CDR2 FYNNEI. This CDR3 comprises 15 residues. With 3 bases removed from V and 8 bases from J, the gap between germline ends came to 17 bases.

CDR3 region: CASSYGSLSYNEQFF. DNA of the CDR3: TGCGCCAGCAGCTACGGGAGTCTCTCTTACAATGAGCAGTTCTTC. The chain uses TRBV5-1 and TRBJ2-1, with TRBD2 as a possible D gene (6 bases). The CDR3 runs 15 residues. CDR1 and CDR2 (germline): SGHRS, YFSETQ. V lost 3 bases and J lost 4, with 14 bases in between.

The CDR3 loop reads CASSSRDFLNEQFF. Here the CDR3 DNA reads TGTGCCAGCAGCTCCCGGGACTTCCTCAATGAGCAGTTCTTC. This chain connects TRBV7-2 to TRBJ2-1; TRBD2 is a possible D gene (6 bases). Germline CDR1 reads SGHTA; CDR2 reads FQGNSA. This CDR3 contains 14 residues. V lost 4 bases, J lost 6 bases, and 13 bases lay in between.

The sample holds many counts of this clonotype. The CDR3 here is CASSHPWDTQYF. In DNA, the CDR3 is TGTGCCAGCAGCCACCCCTGGGATACGCAGTATTTT. This chain uses TRBV3-1 with TRBJ2-3; D remains unclear. V shed 3 bases and J shed 6 bases, with 7 bases lying between them. Germline-derived CDR1 and CDR2 are LGHDT and YNNKEL (reference sequence). The CDR3 consists of 12 residues.

The CDR3 loop is CASSLAAGTGVETQYF. The CDR3 DNA reads as TGTGCCAGCAGTTTAGCGGCGGGGACAGGGGTCGAGACCCAGTACTTC. The J gene is TRBJ2-5, the V gene TRBV12-3 or TRBV12-4; 10 bases match TRBD1. J gave up 5 bases and V 0 bases, and 6 bases lay outside the gene matches. The CDR3 consists of 16 residues.

This chain joins TRBV5-1 and TRBJ1-1; 8 nucleotides align to TRBD1. Germline V gene data show CDR1 as SGHRS and CDR2 as YFSETQ. V lost 3 bases, J lost 4 bases, and 5 bases stayed unmatched. The CDR3 spans 14 residues. Here the CDR3 DNA reads TGCGCCAGCAGCTCAGGGGGCGCGAGCACTGAAGCTTTCTTT. As protein: CASSSGGASTEAFF.